This T cell receptor beta chain is from a study of T cells in Graves' hyperthyroidism and ophthalmopathy. The source material, RNA transcripts, was used to amplify TCR beta CDR3 regions. When the TCR CDR3 underwent first-round RT-PCR, the HTBI primer set was used. TCRdb analysed the multiplex PCR reads with MiXCR anew, one entry per CDR3 protein. The table has nearly 600,000 distinct CDR3 sequences, approximately 15% seen once. Clinical symptoms, serum thyroxine, TRAb, thyroid ultrasound and orbital computed tomography informed diagnoses. This clonotype appeared many times. The receptor was derived from a young woman with Graves' ophthalmopathy. Sequenced material: blood.

CDR3 nucleotide sequence: TGTGCCAGCAATGACAGGCCGGCTTTATCACCCCTCCACTTT. This gives the protein CASNDRPALSPLHF. The chain recombines TRBV27 with TRBJ1-6; tentatively, D is TRBD1 (6 bases). CDR3 length: 14 residues. Germline values: CDR1 MNHEY, CDR2 SMNVEV (reference sequence). V was cut by 7 bases and J by 10 bases, with 17 bases left in between.